This T cell receptor (beta chain) is from a study of radiation and T cells in renal cell carcinoma. At the level of the study: Nephrectomy followed 15 Gy stereotactic body radiation by 4 weeks. Study-level findings and limits: In blood, top tumor clones expanded by 2 weeks, shrinking by 4.

Here immunoSEQ multiplex PCR was the method, and the copy in TCRdb shows in-frame clones only, minus some. This table has just under 80,000 clones, 86% appearing once. Germline V lookup: CDR1 SGHNT, CDR2 YYREEE (reference sequence). This CDR3 is 14 amino acids long. The V and J ends lost 0 bases and 5 bases respectively, with 8 bases between them. Time point specified: blood 2 weeks post-SBRT. Noted treatment: 15 Gy SBRT to primary tumor, nephrectomy 4 weeks later. Radiation-treated patients gave blood at baseline, week 2 and week 4. The patient's renal cell carcinoma had clear cell pathology. As for this clone: No antigen is known for it.

The sequence derives from a woman aged 45 to 65 with renal cell carcinoma. This sample comprised blood, obtained from a patient whose treatment included radiotherapy and nephrectomy. The chain links TRBV5-4 to TRBJ1-4; the D gene is possibly TRBD1 (5 bases). DNA for the CDR3: TGTGCCAGCAGCTTGGGACAGACAAATGAAAAACTGTTTTTT. Translated: CASSLGQTNEKLFF.